This T cell receptor (beta chain) was documented in a study of CD8+ T cells in alopecia areata. Study-wide results and caveats: Lesional scalp displayed greater clonality than normal scalp, most notably in alopecia totalis/universalis. Mice showed clearer TCR sharing than patients did, a gap that was possibly HLA-related.

Using a FACSAria, the CD4+ and CD8+ T cells were sorted from the PBMCs. This clone occurred a few times. Its specificity is not known. cDNA serving as the sequencing template came from extracted, reverse transcribed RNA. The assay was immunoSEQ multiplex PCR, and TCRdb's table has in-frame clones only and misses some. The table shows 150,000 or so clones, with roughly 60% occurring only once. CDR3 length: 12 residues. Trimming took 6 bases from V and 6 from J, leaving 8 bases between them. Per the germline V gene, CDR1 is SGHTA and CDR2 is FQGNSA. The sample was CD4+ T cells sorted from blood. V is TRBV7-2 and J is TRBJ2-2; D unclear. This TCR came from a human donor in good health. DNA of the CDR3: TGTGCCAGCAGTCGGATATCCGGGGAGCTGTTTTTT. Protein product: CASSRISGELFF.